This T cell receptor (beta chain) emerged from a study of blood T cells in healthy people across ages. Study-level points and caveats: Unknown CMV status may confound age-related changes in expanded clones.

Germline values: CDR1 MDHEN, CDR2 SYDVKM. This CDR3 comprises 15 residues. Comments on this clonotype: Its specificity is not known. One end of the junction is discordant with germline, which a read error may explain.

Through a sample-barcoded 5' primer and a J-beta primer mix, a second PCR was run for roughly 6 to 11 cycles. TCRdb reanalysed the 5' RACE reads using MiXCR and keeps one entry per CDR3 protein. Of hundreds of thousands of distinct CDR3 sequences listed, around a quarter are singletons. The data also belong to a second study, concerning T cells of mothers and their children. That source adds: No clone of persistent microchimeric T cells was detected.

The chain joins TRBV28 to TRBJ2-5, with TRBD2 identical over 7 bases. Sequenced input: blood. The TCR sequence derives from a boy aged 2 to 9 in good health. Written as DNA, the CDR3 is TGTGCCAGCAGTCCGGGGGGTCGGTACCAAGAGGCCCAGTACTTC. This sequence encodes CASSPGGRYQEAQYF.